This TCR beta chain stems from a study of B cell selection in AIRE deficiency. There are 16 residues in the CDR3. V was cut by 6 bases and J by 5 bases, with 17 bases left in between. Germline V gives CDR1 SNHLY, CDR2 FYNNEI. This clone came up a few times. Sorted regulatory T cells were CD4-positive, CD25-high and CD127-low or negative. Profiled with immunoSEQ multiplex PCR; TCRdb holds only in-frame clones, not every one. The sample carries about 26,000 clones, 80% to 95% recorded once. This chain links TRBV2 with TRBJ2-6, with D possibly matching TRBD1 (5 bases). Sequenced input: CD4+CD25+ Tregs sorted from PBMCs. The sequence came from a human donor in good health. In nucleotides, the CDR3 is TGTGCCAGCAGCCCCCTGGGGCTTCTCTGGGCCAACGTCCTGACTTTC. Protein sequence: CASSPLGLLWANVLTF.